The 15 T cell receptor beta chains below come from one sample, sequenced in a study of T cell changes during pregnancy in multiple sclerosis (dated by TCRdb to the late 2010s). The library was generated by the immunoSEQ multiplex PCR assay. In its TCRdb copy, this immuneACCESS table keeps in-frame sequences only and misses some clones. Where compared with another copy, unresolved V genes explain less than half of these, and the others have no known cause. For this sample there are 30,000 to 40,000 clones; over 90% appear just once. Roughly 0.4% of the sample rests with the top ten. The starting material was CD4+ T cells from peripheral blood mononuclear cells, obtained in the second trimester of pregnancy. The receptors originated from a female donor with multiple sclerosis, enrolled in a pregnancy study.

V gene TRBV5-4 combines with J gene TRBJ1-6, with D tentatively TRBD1 (5 bases). Per germline, CDR1 SGHNT and CDR2 YYREEE (reference sequence). This CDR3 has 13 amino acids. The V gene lost 5 bases and the J gene lost 8 bases, with 11 bases spanning the gap. CDR3 sequence: CASRAEQDSPLHF. The CDR3 DNA reads as TGTGCCAGCAGGGCCGAACAGGATTCACCCCTCCACTTT.

The chain employs TRBV2 and TRBJ2-6; 10 bases match TRBD1. The CDR3 has 15 residues. The V segment lost 3 bases and the J segment 7 bases; nucleotides outside the gene matches: 3. Germline-derived CDR1 and CDR2 are SNHLY and FYNNEI. For the CDR3, the DNA is TGTGCCAGCAGTGAGGACAGGGGGAATGCCAACGTCCTGACTTTC. It yields the protein CASSEDRGNANVLTF.

The chain joins TRBV25-1 to TRBJ2-7; 8 bases map to TRBD1. This CDR3 has 15 residues. CDR1 MGHDK and CDR2 SYGVNS come from the germline V gene. The trim removed 9 bases at V and 2 bases at J, leaving 12 bases unmatched. CDR3 DNA: TGTGCCAGTTCCCGTGACAGGGGATCCCCCTACGAGCAGTACTTC. This translates into CASSRDRGSPYEQYF.

The chain employs TRBV7-9 and TRBJ2-5, with 12 positions matching TRBD1. Germline V gene sequence: CDR1 SEHNR, CDR2 FQNEAQ (reference sequence). CDR3 length equals 17 residues. Trimming took 5 bases from V and 0 from J; bases not matched to a gene: 7. CDR3 in amino acids: CASSQGQGAEYQETQYF. CDR3 in DNA: TGTGCCAGCAGCCAGGGACAGGGGGCCGAGTACCAAGAGACCCAGTACTTC.

The rearrangement uses TRBV4-1 and TRBJ1-1; D is undetermined. The V gene's germline CDR1 is MGHRA and CDR2 YSYEKL. This CDR3 has 14 amino acids. The V gene lost 0 bases and the J gene lost 3 bases, with 8 bases spanning the gap. CDR3 protein: CASSQEEIYTEAFF. The CDR3 DNA sequence: TGCGCCAGCAGCCAAGAAGAGATCTACACTGAAGCTTTCTTT.

The chain links TRBV28 to TRBJ1-1; tentative D call: TRBD1 (6 bases). The CDR3 covers 12 residues. CDR1 MDHEN and CDR2 SYDVKM come from the germline V gene. V was trimmed by 10 bases and J by 7 bases, leaving 16 bases between them. The CDR3 is CAITGTRDEAFF. In DNA form, the CDR3 reads TGTGCCATTACCGGGACAAGAGATGAAGCTTTCTTT.

J is TRBJ2-1 and V is TRBV12-5; TRBD2 matches at 7 bases. The germline gives CDR1 LGHNT, CDR2 FRNRAP. The V segment lost 7 bases and the J segment 7 bases; nucleotides outside the gene matches: 10. This CDR3 has 14 amino acids. The CDR3: CASARGEGFNEQFF. In DNA, the CDR3 is TGTGCTAGTGCCCGGGGGGAGGGCTTTAATGAGCAGTTCTTC.

The chain uses TRBV5-1 and TRBJ2-7; 10 bases map to TRBD1. Trimming removed 4 bases from V and 2 bases from J; junction bases left unmatched: 9. Germline lookup yields CDR1 SGHRS and CDR2 YFSETQ. This CDR3 spans 16 amino acids. In nucleotides, the CDR3 is TGCGCCAGCAGCCTGGGACAGGGGACGGGCGCCTACGAGCAGTACTTC. Translated: CASSLGQGTGAYEQYF.

This chain links TRBV5-6 with TRBJ1-2; no clear D. CDR3 length equals 11 residues. The V end was cut by 8 bases, the J end by 10 bases, with 15 bases between. Germline V gives CDR1 SGHDT, CDR2 YYEEEE. CDR3 sequence reads: CASSTREAYTF. The CDR3 DNA reads as TGTGCCAGTTCAACCCGGGAAGCCTACACCTTC.

The chain joins TRBV19 to TRBJ2-7; tentatively, D is TRBD2 (5 bases). V dropped 1 base and J dropped 3 bases, with 7 bases sitting between them. The germline V gene encodes CDR1 LNHDA and CDR2 SQIVND (reference sequence). CDR3 length equals 13 residues. CDR3 nucleotide sequence: TGTGCCAGTAGTATAGGTGGGAGCTACGAGCAGTACTTC. It translates to CASSIGGSYEQYF.

This chain's CDR3 is CASSQEGRGYEQYF. DNA of the CDR3: TGTGCCAGCAGCCAAGAAGGCAGGGGGTACGAGCAGTACTTC. The chain combines TRBV4-2 with TRBJ2-7, with 7 bases identical to TRBD1. Unmatched junction bases numbered 3, after V lost 0 bases and J lost 4 bases. Germline V gives CDR1 LGHNA, CDR2 YNFKEQ. This CDR3 has 14 residues.

The chain couples TRBV4-3 to TRBJ2-7, with D tentatively TRBD1 (6 bases). Trimming shortened V by 0 bases and J by 2 bases, and 8 bases separated the two germline ends. Per the germline V gene, CDR1 is LGHNA and CDR2 is YSLEER. This CDR3 is built from 14 residues. CDR3 coding DNA: TGCGCCAGCAGCCAAGACAGGGGCCCCTACGAGCAGTACTTC. Its protein product is CASSQDRGPYEQYF.

The chain carries TRBV29-1 and TRBJ2-1, with TRBD2 matching 10 bases. CDR3 length: 14 amino acids. Per the germline V gene, CDR1 is SQVTM and CDR2 is ANQGSEA. With V trimmed by 3 bases and J by 4 bases, 3 bases remained unmatched. Here the CDR3 DNA reads TGCAGCGTTGACGTACTAGCGGGATACAATGAGCAGTTCTTC. Residues: CSVDVLAGYNEQFF.

The CDR3 DNA follows: TGTGCCAGCAGCGATCGGGGGGGAGTCAGCAATCAGCCCCAGCATTTT. Residues: CASSDRGGVSNQPQHF. The chain is built from TRBV28 and TRBJ1-5; a possible D gene is TRBD1 (5 bases). This CDR3 is built from 16 residues. The germline gives CDR1 MDHEN, CDR2 SYDVKM. V lost 6 bases and J lost 1, with 16 bases in between.

The rearrangement joins TRBV6-5 to TRBJ2-1; D might be TRBD2 (5 bases). The germline V gene encodes CDR1 MNHEY and CDR2 SVGAGI. This CDR3 contains 13 residues. Trimming removed 6 bases from V and 5 bases from J, with 11 bases in between. The DNA for the CDR3 is TGTGCCAGCAGGAGGACTCGTAACAATGAGCAGTTCTTC. Protein sequence: CASRRTRNNEQFF.